Following are 18 T cell receptor beta chains from one sample sequenced in a study of shared clonotypes between healthy human individuals (TCRdb year 2020). For the CD8 naive samples, CD45RO-negative cells were positively selected for CCR7, yielding a CD45RA+CCR7+ population from which TemRA cells were excluded. The library was built by means of the immunoSEQ multiplex PCR assay. The immuneACCESS repertoire file appears here via TCRdb, limited to in-frame rearrangements. These files lack a portion of the clones; in checked studies, under half of the deficit traces to unresolved V genes, and the cause of the others is not known. The sample has some 630,000 clones on record, roughly 96% of them singletons. The top ten clones comprise 0.11% of the sample. Source material: naive CD8+ T cells sorted from blood. The cell subset or site label on this specimen signifies: CD45RA+CCR7+. The source of these receptors is a woman between 25 and 40 years old in good health.

The rearrangement uses TRBV13 and TRBJ2-3; 7 nucleotides line up with TRBD2. The CDR3 length is 14 residues. V was clipped by 5 bases and J by 2 bases; unmatched bases: 4. From germline, CDR1 is PRHDT and CDR2 FYEKMQ (reference sequence). CDR3 nucleotide sequence: TGTGCCAGCAGCCCAGGACTAGACACAGATACGCAGTATTTT. Protein: CASSPGLDTDTQYF.

The chain combines TRBV19 with TRBJ1-2; perhaps TRBD1 as D (5 bases). This CDR3 region has 15 residues. Looked up from germline, CDR1 is LNHDA and CDR2 is SQIVND (reference sequence). V was trimmed by 4 bases and J by 5 bases, leaving 17 bases between them. The chain's CDR3 is CASSNDLDRRYGYTF. The CDR3 nucleotides are TGTGCCAGTAGTAACGACCTTGACAGAAGATATGGCTACACCTTC.

The chain links TRBV2 to TRBJ2-7, with a tentative D call TRBD2 (6 bases). Germline values: CDR1 SNHLY, CDR2 FYNNEI. CDR3 length equals 15 residues. The germline V and J ends were trimmed by 8 bases and 1 base, with 18 bases remaining between them. CDR3 sequence (DNA): TGTGCCAGCCCCCCTAGCGACATCTCTTCCTACGAGCAGTACTTC. Translated: CASPPSDISSYEQYF.

The chain joins TRBV27 to TRBJ2-6; D is undetermined. The CDR3 loop spans 14 amino acids. The ends were cut back, 8 bases at V and 0 bases at J, with 8 bases in the middle. Germline CDR1 MNHEY, CDR2 SMNVEV (reference sequence). The DNA for the CDR3 is TGTGCCAGCGCCTACGTCTCTGGGGCCAACGTCCTGACTTTC. It translates to CASAYVSGANVLTF.

Concerning this clone itself: Other DNA sequences in the sample encode the same CDR3. This sequence joins TRBV11-2 and TRBJ2-3; perhaps D is TRBD1 or TRBD2 (5 bases each). V was trimmed by 3 bases and J by 5 bases, leaving 6 bases between them. Germline V CDR1 and CDR2: SGHAT, FQNNGV. The CDR3 loop spans 12 amino acids. The CDR3 region has the DNA TGTGCCAGCAGCTTTGGGGGAGATACGCAGTATTTT. Protein product: CASSFGGDTQYF.

This chain connects TRBV6-1 to TRBJ1-4, with 9 bases matching TRBD1. Trimming cost V 3 bases and J 4 bases; bases outside gene matches: 18. The germline V gene has CDR1 MNHNS and CDR2 SASEGT. This CDR3 has 20 amino acids. CDR3 bases: TGTGCCAGCAGTGATAAGTTACGAATTAGGGACAGGGCCATTAATGAAAAACTGTTTTTT. Protein sequence: CASSDKLRIRDRAINEKLFF.

The chain is built from TRBV6-6 and TRBJ1-5; the D is unclear. V was cut by 2 bases and J by 8 bases, with 13 bases left in between. The germline gives CDR1 MNHNY, CDR2 SVGAGI (reference sequence). The CDR3 totals 14 residues. The CDR3 DNA sequence: TGTGCCAGCAGTTACGGCTTCCAGTCGGAGCCCCAGCATTTT. It translates to CASSYGFQSEPQHF.

The V and J genes are TRBV6-5 and TRBJ2-3; the match to TRBD2 covers 11 bases. V shed 2 bases, J shed 2 bases, and the junction held 3 bases outside the gene matches. Germline V gene lookup returns CDR1 MNHEY and CDR2 SVGAGI. CDR3 length: 16 amino acids. This CDR3 reads CASSYTSGSLTDTQYF. The CDR3 DNA reads as TGTGCCAGCAGTTACACTAGCGGGAGTCTCACAGATACGCAGTATTTT.

V gene TRBV4-1 combines with J gene TRBJ1-4, with D perhaps TRBD1 (6 bases). Per the germline V gene, CDR1 is MGHRA and CDR2 is YSYEKL. The CDR3 sequence is 16 residues long. Between the trimmed V and J ends, which lost 6 bases and 7 bases, there was a span of 21 bases. For the CDR3, the DNA is TGCGCCAGCAGACATATACAAGGGGGTCCAGGTGAAAAACTGTTTTTT. Amino acids: CASRHIQGGPGEKLFF.

In regard to this clone: This same CDR3 is encoded by further DNA sequences in the sample. The chain couples TRBV29-1 to TRBJ2-2, with unresolved D. The CDR3 loop spans 11 amino acids. The germline V gene has CDR1 SQVTM and CDR2 ANQGSEA. The V and J ends lost 6 bases and 7 bases respectively, with 9 bases between them. CDR3 loop: CSVEWVGELFF. The CDR3 bases are TGCAGCGTCGAATGGGTCGGGGAGCTGTTTTTT.

This chain uses TRBV28 with TRBJ2-1; TRBD1 aligns across 9 bases. The J segment lost 2 bases and the V segment lost 6 bases, leaving 5 bases of the junction unmatched. The CDR3 is made up of 15 amino acids. The germline V gene has CDR1 MDHEN and CDR2 SYDVKM. The CDR3 loop is CASRTRQGAYNEQFF. CDR3 nucleotide sequence: TGTGCCAGCAGGACGAGACAGGGGGCCTACAATGAGCAGTTCTTC. The variable domain in full, completed from reference TRBV28 and TRBJ2-1, reads DVKVTQSSRYLVKRTGEKVFLECVQDMDHENMFWYRQDPGLGLRLIYFSYDVKMKEKGDIPEGYSVSREKKERFSLILESASTNQTSMYLCASRTRQGAYNEQFFGPGTRLTVL.

V gene TRBV11-2 combines with J gene TRBJ2-3; 13 nucleotides align to TRBD2. V lost 5 bases to trimming and J lost 2 bases; unmatched junction nucleotides: 4. Germline V gene sequence: CDR1 SGHAT, CDR2 FQNNGV. The CDR3 sequence is 16 residues long. This chain's CDR3 is CASSRTSGSATDTQYF. The CDR3 DNA sequence: TGTGCCAGCAGCCGGACTAGCGGGAGCGCCACAGATACGCAGTATTTT.

About this clone: The identical CDR3 is also encoded by other nucleotide sequences in the sample. This chain links TRBV28 with TRBJ1-5; D is unresolved. Trimming pared 0 bases from V and 0 bases from J, leaving 3 bases between. Germline V gene sequence: CDR1 MDHEN, CDR2 SYDVKM. This CDR3 has 14 residues. The CDR3 region has the DNA TGTGCCAGCAGTTTATGGGATAGCAATCAGCCCCAGCATTTT. This gives the protein CASSLWDSNQPQHF.

This clone appeared once. V usage is TRBV10-3 and J usage is TRBJ2-7; 11 bases fit TRBD2. This CDR3 is built from 17 residues. Losses at the gene ends were 0 bases for V and 0 bases for J; bases not matched to a gene: 4. Germline CDR1 ENHRY, CDR2 SYGVKD. CDR3: CAISESPGLAASYEQYF. The CDR3 DNA sequence: TGTGCCATCAGTGAGTCTCCGGGACTAGCGGCCTCCTACGAGCAGTACTTC.

Concerning this clone itself: Likely a read error: the CDR3 ends without its conserved phenylalanine or tryptophan. No DNA is shown, since the ends of the CDR3 on it are uncertain; the CDR3 is the one TCRdb lists. The CDR3 sequence is CASSYSACT. The chain employs TRBV6-1 and TRBJ2-7. The CDR3 is 9 amino acids long, termini counted. The germline V gene has CDR1 MNHNS and CDR2 SASEGT.

The rearrangement links TRBV29-1 to TRBJ2-1, with D perhaps being TRBD1 or TRBD2 (6 bases each). V was shortened by 6 bases and J by 4 bases, with 10 bases between the two germline ends. CDR3 size: 12 residues. Germline-derived CDR1 and CDR2 are SQVTM and ANQGSEA. CDR3: CSVKGGYNEQFF. For the CDR3, the DNA is TGCAGCGTCAAAGGGGGGTACAATGAGCAGTTCTTC.

The chain employs TRBV11-3 and TRBJ2-1, with a tentative D call TRBD2 (6 bases). This CDR3 contains 13 residues. Germline-derived CDR1 and CDR2 are SGHNT and YENEEA. Trimming left V 6 bases short and J 6 bases short, with 12 bases between. The CDR3 sequence: CASSYGTANEQFF. In nucleotides, the CDR3 is TGTGCCAGCAGTTACGGGACTGCCAATGAGCAGTTCTTC.

Here the CDR3 DNA reads TGCGCCAGCAGCTTGGGTAGACGGGGAACTAGCACAGATACGCAGTATTTT. It encodes CASSLGRRGTSTDTQYF. The chain employs TRBV5-1 and TRBJ2-3, with D tentatively TRBD2 (5 bases). Germline V gives CDR1 SGHRS, CDR2 YFSETQ. This CDR3 has 17 residues. Trimming took off 0 bases at V and 0 bases at J, with 14 bases between the two ends.